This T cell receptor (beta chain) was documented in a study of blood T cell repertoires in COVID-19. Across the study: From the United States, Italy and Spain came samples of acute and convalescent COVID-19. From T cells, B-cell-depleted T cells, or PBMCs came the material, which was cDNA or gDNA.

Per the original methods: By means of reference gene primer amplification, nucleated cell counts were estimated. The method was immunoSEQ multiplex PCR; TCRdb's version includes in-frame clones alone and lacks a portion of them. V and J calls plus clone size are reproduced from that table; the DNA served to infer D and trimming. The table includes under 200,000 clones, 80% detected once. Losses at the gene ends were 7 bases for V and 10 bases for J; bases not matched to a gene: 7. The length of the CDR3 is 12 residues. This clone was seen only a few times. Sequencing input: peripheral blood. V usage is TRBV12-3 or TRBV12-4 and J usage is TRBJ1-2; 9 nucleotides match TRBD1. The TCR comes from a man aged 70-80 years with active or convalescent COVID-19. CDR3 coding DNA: TGTGCCAGCACCGGACAGGGGAGAAACTACACCTTC. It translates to CASTGQGRNYTF.